Following are 16 T cell receptor beta chains from one sample sequenced in a study of radiotherapy plus CTLA-4 blockade in lung cancer. Repertoires were generated with immunoSEQ multiplex PCR, while TCRdb's copy carries only in-frame clones and drops some. The repertoire holds 30,000 to 40,000 clones, with 60% to 85% as singletons. The sample in question was peripheral blood, obtained from a patient treated with radiotherapy plus ipilimumab. These receptors were obtained from a human donor with non-small cell lung cancer that progressed on radiotherapy plus ipilimumab.

This chain links TRBV11-2 with TRBJ1-1; 9 nucleotides match TRBD1. CDR3 length: 14 residues. V dropped 4 bases and J dropped 4; count of bases not matched to a gene: 4. CDR1 and CDR2 from the germline V gene are SGHAT and FQNNGV. The CDR3 nucleotides are TGTGCCAGCAGCTGGGGACAGGGCGGCACTGAAGCTTTCTTT. This sequence encodes CASSWGQGGTEAFF.

The chain carries TRBV7-3 and TRBJ2-1; D is unclear. The CDR3 has 15 amino acids. In germline, CDR1 is SGHTA, CDR2 FQGTGA. The V end lost 2 bases, the J end lost 6 bases, and 14 bases lay between the germline ends. CDR3 in amino acids: CASSLELTPINEQFF. DNA for the CDR3: TGTGCCAGCAGCTTAGAACTAACCCCTATCAATGAGCAGTTCTTC.

This rearrangement joins TRBV28 to TRBJ2-7; D remains ambiguous. Trimming removed 2 bases at V and 6 bases at J, with 11 bases between. Germline CDR1 is MDHEN and CDR2 is SYDVKM. The CDR3 is 13 residues long. The CDR3 is CASSLAAGGEQYF. In DNA, the CDR3 is TGTGCCAGCAGTTTAGCGGCAGGCGGCGAGCAGTACTTC.

The V gene is TRBV11-2, the J gene TRBJ2-1, with no clear D. Trimming cost V 4 bases and J 10 bases, with 8 bases left between them. CDR3 size: 11 residues. Germline V gene lookup returns CDR1 SGHAT and CDR2 FQNNGV. This chain's CDR3 is CASSWGNEQFF. The CDR3 bases are TGTGCCAGCAGCTGGGGAAACGAGCAGTTCTTC.

The rearrangement joins TRBV6-1 to TRBJ1-1, with TRBD1 as a possible D gene (6 bases). Trimming took 4 bases from V and 3 from J, leaving 9 bases between them. The CDR3 spans 13 residues. Germline V gene sequence: CDR1 MNHNS, CDR2 SASEGT. The CDR3 sequence is CASSGQEDTEAFF. In DNA, the CDR3 is TGTGCCAGCAGTGGACAGGAAGACACTGAAGCTTTCTTT.

The count of this clone is one. The chain links TRBV10-2 to TRBJ2-5; D may be TRBD1 (5 bases). Germline CDR1 WSHSY, CDR2 SAAADI. This CDR3 spans 14 amino acids. V dropped 2 bases and J dropped 5 bases, with 12 bases sitting between them. CDR3 protein: CASSEDRVDETQYF. CDR3 in DNA: TGCGCCAGCAGTGAGGACAGAGTAGACGAGACCCAGTACTTC.

The V call is TRBV6-4, the J call TRBJ2-1; D gene ambiguous. This CDR3 is 14 amino acids long. Trimming took 1 base from V and 9 from J, leaving 13 bases between them. Germline V gene data show CDR1 as MRHNA and CDR2 as SNTAGT. The CDR3 here is CASSDWSGSIEQFF. DNA for the CDR3: TGTGCCAGCAGTGACTGGTCCGGATCCATTGAGCAGTTCTTC.

The gene calls are TRBV5-5 and TRBJ2-6; weak D call: TRBD1 (6 bases). Germline V gene sequence: CDR1 SGHKS, CDR2 YYEKEE (reference sequence). The CDR3 has 17 residues. The ends were cut back, 0 bases at V and 0 bases at J, with 10 bases in the middle. For the CDR3, the DNA is TGTGCCAGCAGCTTGGACGACAGGTACTCTGGGGCCAACGTCCTGACTTTC. The encoded protein is CASSLDDRYSGANVLTF. Complete variable domain (other parts from reference TRBV5-5 and TRBJ2-6): DAGVTQSPTHLIKTRGQQVTLRCSPISGHKSVSWYQQVLGQGPQFIFQYYEKEERGRGNFPDRFSARQFPNYSSELNVNALLLGDSALYLCASSLDDRYSGANVLTFGAGSRLTVL.

The CDR3 bases are TGTGCCAGCACCTCCCTGAGGGAGCAGTTCTTC. Translating it yields CASTSLREQFF. The chain couples TRBV6-1 to TRBJ2-1, with unresolved D. Germline loops: CDR1 MNHNS, CDR2 SASEGT. Deletions cut 7 bases from V and 10 bases from J, with 11 bases between. The CDR3 contains 11 residues.

V gene TRBV6-5 combines with J gene TRBJ2-7; 11 bases line up with TRBD1. The CDR3 consists of 13 residues. Germline V CDR1 and CDR2: MNHEY, SVGAGI. The trim removed 5 bases at V and 13 bases at J, leaving 10 bases unmatched. This CDR3 reads CASSPRPDRGRYF. The CDR3 DNA reads as TGTGCCAGCAGTCCGCGCCCGGACAGGGGGCGATACTTC.

CDR3 nucleotides: TGTGCCAGCAGCTTTCGGGGCGGAGACACCGGGGAGCTGTTTTTT. Protein sequence: CASSFRGGDTGELFF. This sequence joins TRBV11-2 and TRBJ2-2, with D possibly called TRBD1 or TRBD2 (5 bases each). V lost 3 bases and J lost 3, with 11 bases in between. Germline CDR1 is SGHAT and CDR2 is FQNNGV. This CDR3 spans 15 amino acids.

V is TRBV19 and J is TRBJ1-5, with 9 nucleotides matching TRBD1. Unmatched junction bases numbered 11, after V lost 9 bases and J lost 5 bases. Germline-derived CDR1 and CDR2 are LNHDA and SQIVND (reference sequence). The CDR3 covers 15 residues. In DNA, the CDR3 is TGTGCCAGCTCCCGGACAGGGGACCGTTATCAGCCCCAGCATTTT. Protein: CASSRTGDRYQPQHF.

The rearrangement joins TRBV25-1 to TRBJ2-3; D may be TRBD2 (6 bases). Trimming removed 8 bases at V and 8 bases at J, with 14 bases between. This CDR3 contains 12 residues. From germline, CDR1 is MGHDK and CDR2 SYGVNS. This CDR3 reads CASSGGRSTQYF. The CDR3 DNA is TGTGCCAGCTCCGGGGGTAGGAGTACGCAGTATTTT.

This clone was seen a handful of times. The V gene is TRBV5-5, the J gene TRBJ1-1; maybe TRBD1 (6 bases). Trimming left V 2 bases short and J 5 bases short, with 16 bases between. Germline loops: CDR1 SGHKS, CDR2 YYEKEE (reference sequence). The CDR3 loop spans 15 amino acids. The CDR3 protein is CASSFGVTGSTEAFF. The CDR3 bases are TGTGCCAGCAGCTTTGGGGTCACAGGGAGTACTGAAGCTTTCTTT.

This clone was picked up a small number of times. The rearrangement uses TRBV5-1 and TRBJ1-4; D call uncertain. In germline, CDR1 is SGHRS, CDR2 YFSETQ. The CDR3 is 13 residues long. The V end lost 5 bases, the J end lost 4 bases, and 9 bases lay between the germline ends. The chain's CDR3 is CASRYDGNEKLFF. CDR3 in DNA: TGCGCCAGCAGATACGACGGTAATGAAAAACTGTTTTTT.

The rearrangement uses TRBV7-9 and TRBJ2-2, with unresolved D. CDR1 is SEHNR and CDR2 is FQNEAQ in the germline V gene (reference sequence). This CDR3 has 13 residues. Trimming shortened V by 2 bases and J by 3 bases, and 4 bases separated the two germline ends. For the CDR3, the DNA is TGTGCCAGCAGCTTACTGGACACCGGGGAGCTGTTTTTT. Residues: CASSLLDTGELFF. The entire variable domain, with the rest obtained from reference TRBV7-9 and TRBJ2-2, is as follows: DTGVSQNPRHKITKRGQNVTFRCDPISEHNRLYWYRQTLGQGPEFLTYFQNEAQLEKSRLLSDRFSAERPKGSFSTLEIQRTEQGDSAMYLCASSLLDTGELFFGEGSRLTVL.